This TCR beta chain was captured in a study of shared clonotypes between healthy human individuals. Genomic DNA belonging to each subset was distributed in equal measure over several immunoSEQ plates. Assay: immunoSEQ multiplex PCR; the TCRdb copy retains only in-frame clones and omits some. The sample shows about 380,000 clones, 90% to 97% of them seen only once. As for this clone: The germline gene is not matched at one end of the junction; a read error may be the cause.

The CDR3 loop spans 13 amino acids. Germline V gives CDR1 SSHAT, CDR2 FNYEAQ (reference sequence). The chain carries TRBV7-7 and TRBJ2-1, with 9 bases identical to TRBD1. Material: memory CD8+ T cells sorted from blood. Subset defined: CD45RO+ cells pooled with CCR7-negative TemRA cells. The sequence derives from a man aged 25 to 40 in good health. As DNA, the CDR3 is TGTGCTAGCAGCACGACAGGGGGGAATGAGCAGTTCTTC. It yields the protein CASSTTGGNEQFF.